These 10 T cell receptor beta chains originate from one sample sequenced in a study of T cells in Graves' hyperthyroidism and ophthalmopathy. The source material, RNA transcripts, was used to amplify TCR beta CDR3 regions. HTBI primers were employed in a first-round RT-PCR of the TCR CDR3. A single record per CDR3 protein comes from TCRdb applying MiXCR to the multiplex PCR reads. The table includes fewer than 600,000 distinct CDR3 sequences, about 15% detected once. Sequenced material: blood. These receptors all stem from a woman between 35 and 50 years old with Graves' hyperthyroidism.

There are many counts of this clonotype. The chain carries TRBV5-1 and TRBJ2-2; 7 bases match TRBD2. The CDR3 contains 15 residues. CDR1 is SGHRS and CDR2 is YFSETQ in the germline V gene. With 4 bases clipped from V and 5 bases from J, the junction kept 8 bases outside the gene matches. CDR3 in amino acids: CASSGGLGETGELFF. As DNA, the CDR3 is TGCGCCAGCAGCGGCGGACTAGGAGAAACCGGGGAGCTGTTTTTT.

This clonotype was picked up a small number of times. The chain joins TRBV20-1 to TRBJ2-2, with D possibly TRBD1 on 5 matching bases. The CDR3 is 14 amino acids. Germline CDR1 is DFQATT and CDR2 is SNEGSKA (reference sequence). Trimming stripped 4 bases from V and 1 base from J, with 10 bases between. The CDR3 nucleotides are TGCAGTGCTAAGTTCCAGGGGAACACCGGGGAGCTGTTTTTT. This codes for CSAKFQGNTGELFF.

This clonotype was found a few times. The chain couples TRBV5-4 to TRBJ2-2; 11 nucleotides match TRBD2. Unmatched junction bases numbered 7, after V lost 4 bases and J lost 5 bases. This CDR3 spans 16 amino acids. Germline V lookup: CDR1 SGHNT, CDR2 YYREEE (reference sequence). The CDR3: CASSGTSGGGTGELFF. The CDR3 bases are TGTGCCAGCAGCGGCACTAGCGGGGGCGGGACCGGGGAGCTGTTTTTT.

Ten or more counts support this clonotype. The V call is TRBV29-1, the J call TRBJ1-1; D is possibly TRBD1 (6 bases). Germline assignment: CDR1 SQVTM and CDR2 ANQGSEA. V lost 5 bases, J lost 1 base, and 11 bases lay in between. The CDR3 length is 13 residues. The CDR3 region has the DNA TGCAGCGTTTGGCAGGGGAGGAACACTGAAGCTTTCTTT. Translated, it gives CSVWQGRNTEAFF.

The rearrangement joins TRBV29-1 to TRBJ2-7, with 9 positions matching TRBD1. The CDR3 extends over 17 amino acids. Per germline, CDR1 SQVTM and CDR2 ANQGSEA. Trimming cost V 3 bases and J 3 bases; bases outside gene matches: 15. The CDR3 bases are TGCAGCGTTGAGTTTGCTACGGGGACAGGGAAAGACTACGAGCAGTACTTC. This sequence encodes CSVEFATGTGKDYEQYF.

V and J are TRBV3-1 and TRBJ2-5; tentatively, D is TRBD2 (6 bases). Per the germline V gene, CDR1 is LGHDT and CDR2 is YNNKEL (reference sequence). The CDR3 runs 14 residues. V was pared by 4 bases and J by 5 bases, with 14 bases between. CDR3 in amino acids: CASSPIRGRETQYF. CDR3 nucleotides: TGTGCCAGCAGCCCCATTCGGGGGAGGGAGACCCAGTACTTC.

This chain joins TRBV7-2 and TRBJ1-4; TRBD1 matches 9 bases. Unmatched junction bases numbered 8, after V lost 4 bases and J lost 2 bases. The CDR3 is 17 residues long. CDR1 and CDR2 from the germline V gene are SGHTA and FQGNSA. CDR3 bases: TGTGCCAGCAGCTCCCTACAGGGGGCCTCGACTAATGAAAAACTGTTTTTT. Amino acids: CASSSLQGASTNEKLFF.

The rearrangement uses TRBV4-1 and TRBJ2-1, with TRBD2 identical over 10 bases. The CDR3 totals 17 residues. Germline CDR1 MGHRA, CDR2 YSYEKL. Unmatched junction bases numbered 11, after V lost 0 bases and J lost 9 bases. The CDR3 sequence is CASSQDRNLAGVTEQFF. In DNA form, the CDR3 reads TGCGCCAGCAGCCAAGATAGGAACCTAGCGGGAGTCACTGAGCAGTTCTTC.

This clonotype was observed many times. This chain connects TRBV3-1 to TRBJ1-1; D remains unclear. V lost 1 base and J 1 base, leaving 13 bases between the germline ends. The CDR3 is 16 amino acids. The germline V gene has CDR1 LGHDT and CDR2 YNNKEL (reference sequence). The CDR3 region is CASSQAWVSENTEAFF. The CDR3 coding sequence is TGTGCCAGCAGCCAAGCTTGGGTCAGCGAGAACACTGAAGCTTTCTTT.

Comments on this clonotype: At one boundary the junction diverges from the germline segment, which might be a read error. The rearrangement uses TRBV7-2 and TRBJ2-1; 9 bases map to TRBD2. CDR3 length equals 15 residues. Germline CDR1 and CDR2: SGHTA and FQGNSA. Here the CDR3 DNA reads TGTGCCAGCAGTTTAGGCGGCACTAGCGGGCGTGAGCAGTTCTTC. Amino acid sequence: CASSLGGTSGREQFF. Combining the CDR3 with reference TRBV7-2 and TRBJ2-1 gives the whole variable domain GAGVSQSPSNKVTEKGKDVELRCDPISGHTALYWYRQSLGQGLEFLIYFQGNSAPDKSGLPSDRFSAERTGGSVSTLTIQRTQQEDSAVYLCASSLGGTSGREQFFGPGTRLTVL.